This passage covers 29 T cell receptor beta chains from one sample sequenced in a study of regulatory T cells in long-lasting Graves disease. This sample's time point: newly diagnosed GD, antithyroid drugs for less than 3 months. PBMC-derived RNA was used for the TCR library. Sequencing libraries for TCR beta were prepared with iRepertoire HTBI primers and Arm-PCR of CDR3 regions. Via MiXCR, TCRdb re-called the multiplex PCR reads, giving one row per CDR3 protein. The repertoire holds about 200,000 distinct CDR3 sequences, about 16% seen once, with around 21% in the top ten. Sequenced material: peripheral blood mononuclear cells (PBMCs), taken at new diagnosis, from a patient treated with antithyroid drugs. These TCRs come from a female donor with Graves disease.

This clonotype was seen repeatedly, ten times or more. V usage is TRBV7-9 and J usage is TRBJ1-1; D uncertain. The CDR3 consists of 13 residues. In germline, CDR1 is SEHNR, CDR2 FQNEAQ (reference sequence). The germline V and J ends were trimmed by 5 bases and 1 base, with 8 bases remaining between them. This CDR3 reads CASSRRENTEAFF. CDR3 DNA sequence: TGTGCCAGCAGCCGTAGGGAGAACACTGAAGCTTTCTTT.

This clonotype occurred many times. The rearrangement links TRBV18 to TRBJ1-1; D is uncertain. This CDR3 is built from 13 residues. Germline assignment: CDR1 KGHSH and CDR2 LQKENI. Trimming removed 8 bases from V and 1 base from J, with 11 bases in between. The CDR3 DNA follows: TGTGCCAGCAGCCCCGACGGGAACACTGAAGCTTTCTTT. Translated: CASSPDGNTEAFF.

This clonotype was observed at least ten times. In DNA form, the CDR3 reads TGTGCCAGCATCCCGGCGGAGGGCACAGATACGCAGTATTTT. This translates into CASIPAEGTDTQYF. The J gene is TRBJ2-3, the V gene TRBV6-1; possibly TRBD2 for D (5 bases). The CDR3 has 14 residues. Germline CDR1 reads MNHNS; CDR2 reads SASEGT. Trimming stripped 7 bases from V and 1 base from J, with 12 bases between.

This clonotype was seen a handful of times. CDR3 DNA: TGTGCCAGCAGCTTGCTTGTCGGGCGGACAACTTCAGGGGCCAACGTCCTGACTTTC. This encodes CASSLLVGRTTSGANVLTF. This chain links TRBV5-6 with TRBJ2-6; possibly TRBD1 for D (5 bases). CDR3 length equals 19 residues. Germline values: CDR1 SGHDT, CDR2 YYEEEE. V lost 1 base to trimming and J lost 4 bases, with 21 bases between them.

Regarding this clonotype: A much larger clone differs from this one at a single base, so this may be a read error. V is TRBV7-6 and J is TRBJ2-3; 7 bases are shared with TRBD1. The CDR3 runs to 16 residues. V was pared by 5 bases and J by 2 bases, with 10 bases of the junction left unmatched. Looked up from germline, CDR1 is SGHVS and CDR2 is FNYEAQ. The CDR3 DNA reads as TGTGCCAGCAGCCCCACGACAGGGCCGGTCACAGATACGCAGTATTTT. This sequence encodes CASSPTTGPVTDTQYF.

This clonotype was recorded a few times. The chain has TRBV12-3 or TRBV12-4 and TRBJ2-5, with D perhaps matching TRBD1 (5 bases). This CDR3 has 15 residues. The V gene lost 3 bases and the J gene lost 4 bases, with 15 bases spanning the gap. For the CDR3, the DNA is TGTGCCAGCAGTTTGGGGCAGGGATGGGGAGAGACCCAGTACTTC. Its translation is CASSLGQGWGETQYF.

This clonotype was detected many times. The genes are TRBV10-3 and TRBJ2-7; D might be TRBD2 (7 bases). Trimming took off 6 bases at V and 3 bases at J, with 18 bases between the two ends. CDR3 length: 15 residues. The germline gives CDR1 ENHRY, CDR2 SYGVKD. The CDR3 loop reads CAIRGGTGARYEQYF. CDR3 sequence (DNA): TGTGCCATCAGGGGAGGGACGGGGGCTCGCTACGAGCAGTACTTC.

In this sample, this clonotype turned up once. This sequence joins TRBV28 and TRBJ2-5; possible D gene TRBD2, 6 bases. CDR3 size: 14 residues. The V end was cut by 5 bases, the J end by 1 base, with 11 bases between. Germline V gives CDR1 MDHEN, CDR2 SYDVKM. CDR3 region: CASSPLAFQETQYF. The CDR3 nucleotides read TGTGCCAGCAGTCCCCTAGCGTTCCAAGAGACCCAGTACTTC.

The table lists this clonotype with many counts. J is TRBJ1-2 and V is TRBV2; weak D call: TRBD1 (6 bases). Between the trimmed V and J ends, which lost 8 bases and 2 bases, there was a span of 12 bases. From germline, CDR1 is SNHLY and CDR2 FYNNEI. The CDR3 covers 13 residues. DNA for the CDR3: TGTGCCAGCGAATTAGACAGGAACTATGGCTACACCTTC. Translated, it gives CASELDRNYGYTF.

This clonotype was found a few times. J is TRBJ1-1 and V is TRBV9; 8 bases match TRBD1. Germline lookup yields CDR1 SGDLS and CDR2 YYNGEE. Losses at the gene ends were 2 bases for V and 4 bases for J; bases not matched to a gene: 7. This CDR3 has 15 amino acids. The CDR3 loop reads CASSVFPGGGTEAFF. The CDR3 nucleotides are TGTGCCAGCAGCGTTTTTCCAGGGGGCGGCACTGAAGCTTTCTTT.

This clonotype occurred many times. The rearrangement uses TRBV3-1 and TRBJ1-6, with D possibly TRBD1 on 6 matching bases. Germline V lookup: CDR1 LGHDT, CDR2 YNNKEL (reference sequence). This CDR3 comprises 15 residues. V was shortened by 0 bases and J by 5 bases, with 8 bases between the two germline ends. CDR3 bases: TGTGCCAGCAGCCAAGATCCAGGGGATAATTCACCCCTCCACTTT. This sequence encodes CASSQDPGDNSPLHF.

This clonotype has at least ten counts. The V gene is TRBV7-8, the J gene TRBJ1-1, with D maybe TRBD1 (6 bases). V lost 5 bases to trimming and J lost 7 bases, with 14 bases between them. CDR3 size: 13 residues. CDR1 and CDR2 from the germline V gene are SGHVS and FQNEAQ. The CDR3 region is CASSPDRAGEAFF. The DNA of the CDR3 is TGTGCCAGCAGCCCGGACAGAGCAGGTGAAGCTTTCTTT. Full variable domain (remainder filled in from reference TRBV7-8 and TRBJ1-1): GAGVSQSPRYKVAKRGQDVALRCDPISGHVSLFWYQQALGQGPEFLTYFQNEAQLDKSGLPSDRFFAERPEGSVSTLKIQRTQQEDSAVYLCASSPDRAGEAFFGQGTRLTVV.

There are many counts of this clonotype. This sequence joins TRBV12-3 or TRBV12-4 and TRBJ2-7; no firm D call. There are 14 residues in the CDR3. V dropped 5 bases and J dropped 3 bases, with 14 bases sitting between them. The CDR3 nucleotides read TGTGCCAGCAGTCCCCCCGGCAGGAACTACGAGCAGTACTTC. Amino acid sequence: CASSPPGRNYEQYF.

This clonotype was observed at least ten times. CDR3 in amino acids: CSVPGTSSTDTQYF. The CDR3 DNA sequence: TGCAGCGTTCCCGGGACATCTTCCACAGATACGCAGTATTTT. The chain links TRBV29-1 to TRBJ2-3; a possible D gene is TRBD1 (6 bases). V was clipped by 5 bases and J by 2 bases, with 14 bases between them. Per the germline V gene, CDR1 is SQVTM and CDR2 is ANQGSEA. This CDR3 spans 14 amino acids.

Ten or more counts support this clonotype. The CDR3 bases are TGCAGTGCTATCCTAGCCGGGACAGGCATCCTCTACGAGCAGTACTTC. It is translated as CSAILAGTGILYEQYF. The chain combines TRBV20-1 with TRBJ2-7, with 8 bases identical to TRBD1. The CDR3 runs to 16 residues. After removal of 4 bases from V and 3 bases from J, the junction contained 14 bases not matched to a gene. Germline V gene sequence: CDR1 DFQATT, CDR2 SNEGSKA (reference sequence).

This clonotype was observed at least ten times. The chain carries TRBV24-1 and TRBJ2-2; 7 nucleotides line up with TRBD1. CDR1 is KGHDR and CDR2 is SFDVKD in the germline V gene. Trimming at V came to 8 bases and at J to 3 bases, leaving 8 bases not matched to a gene. This CDR3 is 15 amino acids long. Written as DNA, the CDR3 is TGTGCCACCAACACAGGGGAGAAGGACACCGGGGAGCTGTTTTTT. Its translation is CATNTGEKDTGELFF.

This clonotype appeared many times. The chain employs TRBV7-9 and TRBJ2-1; no definite D call. CDR1 SEHNR and CDR2 FQNEAQ come from the germline V gene (reference sequence). V lost 1 base, J lost 4 bases, and 8 bases lay in between. The CDR3 totals 14 residues. CDR3 bases: TGTGCCAGCAGCTTAGGGCCGGATTACAATGAGCAGTTCTTC. Encoded protein: CASSLGPDYNEQFF.

CDR3 sequence: CASSEEFNYGYTF. The CDR3 DNA reads as TGTGCCAGCAGTGAAGAGTTCAACTATGGCTACACCTTC. The chain uses TRBV6-2 or TRBV6-3 and TRBJ1-2; no clear D. Per the germline V gene, CDR1 is MNHEY and CDR2 is SVGEGT. CDR3 length: 13 amino acids. Between the trimmed V and J ends, which lost 5 bases and 2 bases, there was a span of 9 bases.

This clonotype was seen ten or more times. The chain has TRBV7-2 and TRBJ2-1; D may correspond to TRBD1 or TRBD2 (5 bases each). Trimming left V 5 bases short and J 4 bases short, with 12 bases between. The CDR3 is made up of 14 amino acids. CDR1 is SGHTA, CDR2 FQGNSA, per germline. The CDR3 loop is CASSPGTEYNEQFF. The CDR3 coding sequence is TGTGCCAGCAGCCCCGGGACCGAGTACAATGAGCAGTTCTTC.

This clonotype was counted many times. This chain joins TRBV29-1 and TRBJ2-3; 10 positions agree with TRBD2. The CDR3 runs to 21 residues. Unmatched junction bases numbered 22, after V lost 0 bases and J lost 4 bases. Germline assignment: CDR1 SQVTM and CDR2 ANQGSEA. For the CDR3, the DNA is TGCAGCGTTGAAGAGACCAGCGGGAGGGCCTTTTGGTATCTGAGTTCAGATACGCAGTATTTT. Amino acid sequence: CSVEETSGRAFWYLSSDTQYF.

This clonotype was picked up many times. The chain is built from TRBV7-3 and TRBJ2-1; possible D gene TRBD1, 6 bases. Germline CDR1 is SGHTA and CDR2 is FQGTGA. CDR3 size: 14 residues. The V end lost 5 bases, the J end lost 10 bases, and 18 bases lay between the germline ends. Written as DNA, the CDR3 is TGTGCCAGCAGCCTGGGGACACTATCGGGGGAGCAGTTCTTC. This translates into CASSLGTLSGEQFF.

This clonotype has at least ten counts. V gene TRBV27 combines with J gene TRBJ1-2; possibly TRBD1 for D (6 bases). Germline V gives CDR1 MNHEY, CDR2 SMNVEV (reference sequence). Trimming shortened V by 6 bases and J by 7 bases, and 18 bases separated the two germline ends. The CDR3 totals 14 residues. The CDR3 region is CASRGTVGAGGYTF. The DNA of the CDR3 is TGTGCCAGCAGAGGGACGGTGGGGGCCGGTGGCTACACCTTC.

The chain carries TRBV20-1 and TRBJ2-7; 7 bases line up with TRBD2. The CDR3 runs to 12 residues. CDR1 is DFQATT and CDR2 is SNEGSKA in the germline V gene (reference sequence). V lost 3 bases, J lost 7 bases, and 6 bases stayed unmatched. The CDR3 DNA sequence: TGCAGTGCTAGGGGGAGGGCCGGAGAGCAGTACTTC. It encodes CSARGRAGEQYF.

With respect to this clonotype: This likely traces to a read error, being one base from a far larger clone. This chain links TRBV12-3 or TRBV12-4 with TRBJ2-4; no clear D. The CDR3 runs 12 residues. V was trimmed by 2 bases and J by 13 bases, leaving 12 bases between them. The CDR3 nucleotides read TGTGCCAGCAGTTTAAGTGTTCTTGAGCAGTACTTC. It translates to CASSLSVLEQYF.

The rearrangement links TRBV12-3 or TRBV12-4 to TRBJ2-6; maybe TRBD1 (6 bases). Deletions cut 6 bases from V and 4 bases from J, with 13 bases between. The CDR3 consists of 15 residues. The CDR3, as DNA: TGTGCCAGCAGCCGTAGACAGGACGGGGCCAACGTCCTGACTTTC. Translation gives CASSRRQDGANVLTF.

About this clonotype itself: This may stem from a read error, because a much larger clone lies one nucleotide away. The chain joins TRBV29-1 to TRBJ1-4; D gene uncertain. CDR3 length: 11 residues. The germline V gene encodes CDR1 SQVTM and CDR2 ANQGSEA. The CDR3 bases are TGCGGCGTTGAGGATGGAGGGAAACTGTTTTTT. Translating it yields CGVEDGGKLFF.

Concerning this clonotype itself: This may be a read error, as it is one base from a much larger clone. This chain links TRBV20-1 with TRBJ2-5; the D gene is possibly TRBD2 (5 bases). The CDR3 spans 13 residues. Germline V gene lookup returns CDR1 DFQATT and CDR2 SNEGSKA (reference sequence). The V end lost 0 bases, the J end lost 7 bases, and 12 bases lay between the germline ends. The CDR3 DNA reads as TGCAGTGCTAGAGATTCTCGGACTGGGACCCAGTACTTC. Residues: CSARDSRTGTQYF.

This clonotype was seen only a few times. V gene TRBV27 combines with J gene TRBJ1-5; D gene unclear. The CDR3 is 16 residues long. Germline CDR1 MNHEY, CDR2 SMNVEV (reference sequence). V was trimmed by 6 bases and J by 3 bases, leaving 18 bases between them. CDR3 region: CASRGKAGSPNQPQHF. The CDR3 nucleotides read TGTGCCAGCAGGGGGAAGGCTGGGAGCCCCAATCAGCCCCAGCATTTT.

This clonotype was detected ten times or more. V is TRBV27 and J is TRBJ2-7, with D hard to call. The germline V gene has CDR1 MNHEY and CDR2 SMNVEV (reference sequence). The CDR3 is 13 residues long. The V gene lost 5 bases and the J gene lost 0 bases, with 8 bases spanning the gap. CDR3 DNA: TGTGCCAGCAGTAGGACCCGCTCCTACGAGCAGTACTTC. Protein: CASSRTRSYEQYF.